Listed here are 25 T cell receptor beta chains from one sample, sequenced in a study of blood T cell repertoires in COVID-19 (TCRdb year 2020). Receptors were amplified or captured by the immunoSEQ multiplex PCR assay. Not all clones reach the TCRdb copy of this immuneACCESS table, which keeps in-frame sequences only. Checked studies attribute under half of the gap to unresolved V genes and leave the rest unexplained. The sample yields fewer than 110,000 clones; 70% to 90% were counted once. The top ten constitute approximately 3.5% of the sample. The sequenced sample consisted of peripheral blood. The receptors were gathered from a woman aged 55-75 years with acute or convalescent COVID-19.

This chain connects TRBV7-3 to TRBJ2-1; 12 bases align to TRBD2. Germline trimming cut 2 bases from V and 4 bases from J; bases unmatched to any gene: 6. The CDR3 contains 17 residues. The germline gives CDR1 SGHTA, CDR2 FQGTGA. This CDR3 is CASSLLPSGRVYNEQFF. Here the CDR3 DNA reads TGTGCCAGCAGCTTATTGCCTAGCGGGAGGGTATACAATGAGCAGTTCTTC. Supplemented by reference TRBV7-3 and TRBJ2-1, the full variable domain reads GAGVSQTPSNKVTEKGKYVELRCDPISGHTALYWYRQSLGQGPEFLIYFQGTGAADDSGLPNDRFFAVRPEGSVSTLKIQRTERGDSAVYLCASSLLPSGRVYNEQFFGPGTRLTVL.

The CDR3 spells CSVDWLAHGYTF. DNA for the CDR3: TGCAGCGTTGATTGGCTTGCACATGGCTACACCTTC. V is TRBV29-1 and J is TRBJ1-2, with D hard to call. The CDR3 has 12 amino acids. CDR1 and CDR2 (germline): SQVTM, ANQGSEA. The V and J ends lost 3 bases and 6 bases respectively, with 11 bases between them.

The V call is TRBV7-2, the J call TRBJ2-1; D is undetermined. Trimming pared 6 bases from V and 7 bases from J, leaving 19 bases between. Germline V gene lookup returns CDR1 SGHTA and CDR2 FQGNSA. The CDR3 totals 15 residues. CDR3 amino acids: CASRRHLTGQNEQFF. CDR3 coding DNA: TGTGCCAGCAGGCGCCATTTGACTGGCCAAAATGAGCAGTTCTTC.

This clone was observed once. V gene TRBV9 combines with J gene TRBJ2-1; tentatively, D is TRBD2 (5 bases). Looked up from germline, CDR1 is SGDLS and CDR2 is YYNGEE. This CDR3 comprises 14 residues. V was clipped by 0 bases and J by 7 bases, with 11 bases between them. The CDR3 region is CASSVGGLSNEQFF. The CDR3 nucleotides read TGTGCCAGCAGCGTAGGAGGACTCTCTAATGAGCAGTTCTTC.

The CDR3 nucleotides read TGTGCCAGCAGTTACAGGACAGGGCACTACGAGCAGTACTTC. Encoded protein: CASSYRTGHYEQYF. The genes are TRBV6-6 and TRBJ2-7; 8 bases line up with TRBD1. Germline CDR1 is MNHNY and CDR2 is SVGAGI (reference sequence). V lost 2 bases, J lost 3 bases, and 3 bases stayed unmatched. The CDR3 contains 14 residues.

The rearrangement links TRBV6-5 to TRBJ2-3, with D maybe TRBD2 (5 bases). This CDR3 has 15 residues. V was clipped by 10 bases and J by 1 base, with 18 bases between them. Germline CDR1 MNHEY, CDR2 SVGAGI. The CDR3 nucleotides are TGTGCCACCCGCCGGGGTCCCACTCGCACAGATACGCAGTATTTT. The encoded protein is CATRRGPTRTDTQYF.

This clone was seen a handful of times. V usage is TRBV27 and J usage is TRBJ1-1, with TRBD1 matching 7 bases. V dropped 5 bases and J dropped 4; count of bases not matched to a gene: 7. CDR1 MNHEY and CDR2 SMNVEV come from the germline V gene (reference sequence). The CDR3 contains 14 residues. CDR3 sequence: CASSHRGVGTEAFF. CDR3 DNA sequence: TGTGCCAGCAGTCACAGGGGAGTCGGCACTGAAGCTTTCTTT.

The chain recombines TRBV27 with TRBJ2-7, with 13 bases that match TRBD2. V lost 3 bases, J lost 0 bases, and 8 bases stayed unmatched. Germline V gives CDR1 MNHEY, CDR2 SMNVEV (reference sequence). The CDR3 covers 18 residues. For the CDR3, the DNA is TGTGCCAGCAGTTTGCGGCTGGGGACTAGCGGGAACTCCTACGAGCAGTACTTC. Protein sequence: CASSLRLGTSGNSYEQYF.

The chain couples TRBV21-1 to TRBJ1-2; the D call of TRBD1 is as the table states it, not checked on the DNA. TRBV21-1 represents a pseudogene. The length of the CDR3 is 15 residues. CDR3 coding DNA: TGTGCCAGCAGCAAAGGCTTGCAGGGCGGATATGGCTACACCTTC. Encoded protein: CASSKGLQGGYGYTF.

CDR3 region: CASSPSWGQGTEAFF. The CDR3 bases are TGTGCCAGCAGCCCCAGTTGGGGACAGGGGACTGAAGCTTTCTTT. The rearrangement links TRBV9 to TRBJ1-1, with TRBD1 matching over 10 bases. With 4 bases clipped from V and 5 bases from J, the junction kept 8 bases outside the gene matches. The CDR3 contains 15 residues. Germline V gene sequence: CDR1 SGDLS, CDR2 YYNGEE.

The CDR3 nucleotides are TGTGCCAGCAGTGTAAAAACGCCCCTCTTGGACGGGGGGTGGAGTAGCAATCAGCCCCAGCATTTT. It encodes CASSVKTPLLDGGWSSNQPQHF. The V call is TRBV28, the J call TRBJ1-5, with a tentative D call TRBD1 (5 bases). The germline gives CDR1 MDHEN, CDR2 SYDVKM. The CDR3 is 22 amino acids. Trimming cost V 5 bases and J 0 bases, with 32 bases left between them.

This chain links TRBV7-2 with TRBJ1-4; 9 bases align to TRBD1. J lost 7 bases, V lost 1 base, and 7 bases had no gene match. The CDR3 extends over 16 amino acids. Germline lookup yields CDR1 SGHTA and CDR2 FQGNSA. CDR3 nucleotides: TGTGCCAGCAGCTTAGGACCGGGACAGGGCACTGAAAAACTGTTTTTT. Amino acids: CASSLGPGQGTEKLFF.

The chain links TRBV29-1 to TRBJ1-2, with TRBD1 identical over 9 bases. The CDR3 spans 14 residues. V dropped 7 bases and J dropped 6; count of bases not matched to a gene: 12. The germline V gene has CDR1 SQVTM and CDR2 ANQGSEA. The chain's CDR3 is CSAEQGAGLNGYTF. For the CDR3, the DNA is TGCAGCGCAGAACAGGGGGCTGGTCTGAATGGCTACACCTTC.

The rearrangement links TRBV27 to TRBJ2-1, with 16 positions matching TRBD2. Germline assignment: CDR1 MNHEY and CDR2 SMNVEV (reference sequence). V dropped 3 bases and J dropped 9; count of bases not matched to a gene: 5. CDR3 length: 16 residues. The CDR3 bases are TGTGCCAGCAGTTTGGGGACTAGCGGGAGGGCGGGTGAGCAGTTCTTC. Translation gives CASSLGTSGRAGEQFF.

This clone occurred a few times. This chain links TRBV6-1 with TRBJ2-1; TRBD2 is a possible D gene (5 bases). The CDR3 has 18 amino acids. Germline loops: CDR1 MNHNS, CDR2 SASEGT. V gave up 1 base and J gave up 2 bases, with 18 bases separating them. The CDR3 here is CASSEDYGKADAYNEQFF. The CDR3 DNA follows: TGTGCCAGCAGTGAAGATTATGGTAAAGCGGACGCCTACAATGAGCAGTTCTTC.

This clone appeared once. The chain uses TRBV7-9 and TRBJ2-7, with 8 bases that match TRBD1. The J segment lost 0 bases and the V segment lost 4 bases, leaving 5 bases of the junction unmatched. This CDR3 region has 15 residues. Germline V lookup: CDR1 SEHNR, CDR2 FQNEAQ (reference sequence). The CDR3: CASSSQGAVSYEQYF. The CDR3, as DNA: TGTGCCAGCAGCTCCCAGGGGGCTGTCTCCTACGAGCAGTACTTC. Filled out from reference TRBV7-9 and TRBJ2-7, the complete variable domain reads DTGVSQNPRHKITKRGQNVTFRCDPISEHNRLYWYRQTLGQGPEFLTYFQNEAQLEKSRLLSDRFSAERPKGSFSTLEIQRTEQGDSAMYLCASSSQGAVSYEQYFGPGTRLTVT.

This chain uses TRBV7-2 with TRBJ1-2; no reliable D call. Germline loops: CDR1 SGHTA, CDR2 FQGNSA. Between the trimmed V and J ends, which lost 6 bases and 6 bases, there was a span of 8 bases. This CDR3 is 11 amino acids long. In DNA, the CDR3 is TGTGCCAGCAGTAACGGGGATGGCTACACCTTC. It specifies CASSNGDGYTF.

This clone was seen a handful of times. One end of the junction is discordant with germline, which a read error may explain. The chain uses TRBV7-7 and TRBJ1-4, with a weak D call TRBD1 (5 bases). The CDR3 has 13 residues. The germline gives CDR1 SSHAT, CDR2 FNYEAQ (reference sequence). Here the CDR3 reads CASSPGDGEKLFF. CDR3 coding DNA: TGTGCTAGCAGCCCGGGGGACGGGGAAAAACTGTTTTTT.

This chain uses TRBV2 with TRBJ1-2; D gene uncertain. CDR1 is SNHLY and CDR2 is FYNNEI in the germline V gene. This CDR3 region has 14 residues. V lost 6 bases to trimming and J lost 8 bases, with 19 bases between them. The CDR3 DNA sequence: TGTGCCAGCAGGGCCGGAGAGGGCCCAGGCGGCTACACCTTC. As protein: CASRAGEGPGGYTF.

The rearrangement joins TRBV10-3 to TRBJ1-4, with D perhaps TRBD1 (6 bases). Germline CDR1 is ENHRY and CDR2 is SYGVKD. The CDR3 is 16 amino acids. Deletions cut 4 bases from V and 6 bases from J, with 18 bases between. CDR3 protein: CAISGSAGGKDEKLFF. The CDR3 nucleotides are TGTGCCATCAGTGGAAGTGCGGGGGGCAAGGATGAAAAACTGTTTTTT.

This clone was counted a single time. This chain connects TRBV6-5 to TRBJ2-3; 9 bases align to TRBD2. CDR3 length: 14 residues. The V gene end was trimmed by 0 bases and the J gene end by 10 bases; junction bases not matched to a gene: 5. Germline assignment: CDR1 MNHEY and CDR2 SVGAGI. CDR3: CASSYSAGGNAQYF. The CDR3 DNA follows: TGTGCCAGCAGTTACTCTGCGGGGGGGAACGCGCAGTATTTT.

The chain links TRBV10-1 to TRBJ1-1; D unresolved. The germline CDR1 and CDR2 sequences are WNHNN and SYGVQD (reference sequence). This CDR3 is built from 14 residues. With 3 bases removed from V and 6 bases from J, the gap between germline ends came to 14 bases. The CDR3 DNA reads as TGCGCCAGCAGTGATTCTACCCCATGGTCTGAAGCTTTCTTT. It yields the protein CASSDSTPWSEAFF.

The J gene is TRBJ2-6, the V gene TRBV24-1; the match to TRBD1 covers 10 bases. There are 19 residues in the CDR3. V lost 2 bases and J lost 2; bases outside the gene matches: 8. Per the germline V gene, CDR1 is KGHDR and CDR2 is SFDVKD. The CDR3 bases are TGTGCCACCAGTGATTCCCGGACAGGGGGGGGGACTGGGGCCAACGTCCTGACTTTC. Encoded protein: CATSDSRTGGGTGANVLTF.

This chain's CDR3 is CSVEDRAGTEAFF. Written as DNA, the CDR3 is TGCAGCGTTGAAGATCGAGCTGGTACTGAAGCTTTCTTT. The chain uses TRBV29-1 and TRBJ1-1; D ambiguous. The CDR3 extends over 13 amino acids. Germline lookup yields CDR1 SQVTM and CDR2 ANQGSEA. V dropped 0 bases and J dropped 5 bases, with 10 bases sitting between them.

This chain connects TRBV3-1 (or the pseudogene TRBV3-2) to TRBJ1-1; the D is unclear. CDR1 is LGHDT, CDR2 YNNKEL, per germline (reference sequence). This CDR3 contains 14 residues. V lost 3 bases to trimming and J lost 2 bases, with 10 bases between them. CDR3 protein: CASSHRSFNTEAFF. The CDR3 region has the DNA TGTGCCAGCAGCCATCGCAGTTTTAACACTGAAGCTTTCTTT.